One and the same sample provided the 9 T cell receptor beta chains below, sequenced in a study of glioma-infiltrating T cells. TCR alpha and beta CDR3 regions were amplified from RNA using iRepertoire nested multiplex PCR. TCRdb reprocessed the multiplex PCR reads via MiXCR and lists one record per CDR3 protein. The sample has under 150,000 distinct CDR3 sequences, about 39% seen once. The sample was glioma tissue, nonneoplastic brain tissue, or PBMCs (not recorded which). Receptors were obtained from a human donor with low-grade glioma or glioblastoma, undergoing nonglioma brain surgery, or in good health (not recorded which).

This clonotype was counted at least ten times. The chain joins TRBV6-1 to TRBJ1-2; D ambiguous. Trimming left V 4 bases short and J 8 bases short, with 11 bases between. The CDR3 has 12 amino acids. The germline V gene encodes CDR1 MNHNS and CDR2 SASEGT. CDR3 amino acids: CASSGARGGYTF. DNA of the CDR3: TGTGCCAGCAGTGGAGCGCGAGGGGGCTACACCTTC.

The gene calls are TRBV7-9 and TRBJ2-1, with unresolved D. V lost 2 bases to trimming and J lost 7 bases, with 15 bases between them. The V gene's germline CDR1 is SEHNR and CDR2 FQNEAQ (reference sequence). The CDR3 runs to 15 residues. CDR3 amino acids: CASSLTSFGLNEQFF. The CDR3 region has the DNA TGTGCCAGCAGCTTAACCAGCTTTGGGTTGAATGAGCAGTTCTTC.

Concerning this clonotype: A read error is likely, as this CDR3 ends without the conserved phenylalanine or tryptophan. The gene calls are TRBV6-2 or TRBV6-3 and TRBJ2-1, with D possibly being TRBD2 (6 bases). V was clipped by 4 bases and J by 4 bases, with 8 bases between them. CDR1 and CDR2 from the germline V gene are MNHEY and SVGEGT. The CDR3 consists of 13 residues. CDR3 protein: CASSSGTYNEQFL. The CDR3 DNA reads as TGTGCCAGCAGTTCCGGGACTTACAATGAGCAGTTCTTA.

The rearrangement uses TRBV7-3 and TRBJ2-5, with 10 bases aligning to TRBD1. This CDR3 has 14 residues. V was pared by 5 bases and J by 1 base, with 1 base of the junction left unmatched. Germline V gene data show CDR1 as SGHTA and CDR2 as FQGTGA. CDR3 DNA: TGTGCCAGCAGCCGGACAGGGGGCCAAGAGACCCAGTACTTC. This codes for CASSRTGGQETQYF.

This clonotype was recorded a few times. The chain is built from TRBV2 and TRBJ1-5; 10 positions agree with TRBD1. The V segment lost 6 bases and the J segment 9 bases; nucleotides outside the gene matches: 5. The germline V gene encodes CDR1 SNHLY and CDR2 FYNNEI. This CDR3 region has 13 residues. In DNA form, the CDR3 reads TGTGCCAGCAGAGACAGGGGGCCATGGCCCCAGCATTTT. It is translated as CASRDRGPWPQHF.

V usage is TRBV4-1 and J usage is TRBJ1-2, with 7 bases lining up with TRBD1. The germline gives CDR1 MGHRA, CDR2 YSYEKL. The CDR3 contains 13 residues. V dropped 2 bases and J dropped 7; count of bases not matched to a gene: 4. CDR3 sequence reads: CASSQTGDSGYTF. As DNA, the CDR3 is TGCGCCAGCAGCCAAACAGGGGACTCTGGCTACACCTTC.

This rearrangement joins TRBV6-2 or TRBV6-3 to TRBJ2-7; TRBD1 agrees at 9 bases. The CDR3 length is 13 residues. Germline CDR1 reads MNHEY; CDR2 reads SVGEGT. V was clipped by 4 bases and J by 7 bases; unmatched bases: 5. In DNA, the CDR3 is TGTGCCAGCAGTTCACAGGGGGCGAGGGAGCAGTACTTC. This gives the protein CASSSQGAREQYF.

The chain links TRBV12-3 or TRBV12-4 to TRBJ1-3; D is ambiguous. The germline V and J ends were trimmed by 2 bases and 7 bases, with 3 bases remaining between them. The CDR3 contains 11 residues. Written as DNA, the CDR3 is TGTGCCAGCAGTTTAAGCAACACCATATATTTT. Amino acid sequence: CASSLSNTIYF.

In the case of this clonotype: The junction departs from germline at one end; a sequencing error may be responsible. J is TRBJ1-2 and V is TRBV15; weak D call: TRBD1 (5 bases). The CDR3 spans 14 residues. Germline loops: CDR1 LNHNV, CDR2 YYDKDF (reference sequence). The DNA of the CDR3 is TGTGCCACCAGTACGGGGCATACTAAATATGGCTACACCTTC. Protein sequence: CATSTGHTKYGYTF.